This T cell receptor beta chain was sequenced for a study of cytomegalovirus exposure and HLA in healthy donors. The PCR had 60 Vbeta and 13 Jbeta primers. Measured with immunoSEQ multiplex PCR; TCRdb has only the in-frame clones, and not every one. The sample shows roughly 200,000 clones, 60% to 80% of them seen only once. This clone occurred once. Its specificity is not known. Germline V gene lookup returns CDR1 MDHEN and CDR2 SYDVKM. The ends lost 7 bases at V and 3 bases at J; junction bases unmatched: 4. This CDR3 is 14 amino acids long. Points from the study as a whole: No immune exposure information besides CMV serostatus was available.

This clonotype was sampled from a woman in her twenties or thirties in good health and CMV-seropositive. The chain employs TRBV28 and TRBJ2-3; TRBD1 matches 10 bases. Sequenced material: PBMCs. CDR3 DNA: TGTGCCAGCACCGGACAGGGGGGGACAGATACGCAGTATTTT. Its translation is CASTGQGGTDTQYF.